Shown below are 16 T cell receptor beta chains from a single sample sequenced in a study of CD8+ T cells in alopecia areata. Reverse transcription of extracted RNA yielded cDNA, which provided the sequencing template. Sequenced by immunoSEQ multiplex PCR; TCRdb stores in-frame clones only, minus some. The table includes about 250,000 clones, roughly 60% detected once. Treatment specified: oral pan-JAK inhibitor, 5-10 mg twice daily. This sample comprised CD4+ T cells sorted from blood, obtained around week 54, from a patient treated with tofacitinib. The receptors stem from a human donor with alopecia areata.

This clone was found a few times. This rearrangement joins TRBV5-1 to TRBJ1-1; TRBD1 is a possible D gene (5 bases). Between the trimmed V and J ends, which lost 3 bases and 3 bases, there was a span of 18 bases. Germline CDR1 reads SGHRS; CDR2 reads YFSETQ. The CDR3 spans 16 residues. The CDR3 nucleotides are TGCGCCAGCAGCTCGGGACGGTGGAGTGGTGACACTGAAGCTTTCTTT. Protein product: CASSSGRWSGDTEAFF.

A few counts support this clone. The rearrangement joins TRBV25-1 to TRBJ1-1; 7 nucleotides match TRBD1. Germline V CDR1 and CDR2: MGHDK, SYGVNS. This CDR3 contains 11 residues. Unmatched junction bases numbered 2, after V lost 7 bases and J lost 6 bases. The CDR3 DNA follows: TGTGCCAGCACCCAGGGGGCTGAAGCTTTCTTT. It codes for CASTQGAEAFF.

This clone has just one count. The chain links TRBV2 to TRBJ2-5; unclear D gene. V was shortened by 7 bases and J by 0 bases, with 12 bases between the two germline ends. This CDR3 has 14 amino acids. The germline V gene has CDR1 SNHLY and CDR2 FYNNEI. The CDR3 coding sequence is TGTGCCAGCAAAATCGCCTTGTACCAAGAGACCCAGTACTTC. The encoded protein is CASKIALYQETQYF. Drawing the rest from reference TRBV2 and TRBJ2-5, the complete variable domain is EPEVTQTPSHQVTQMGQEVILRCVPISNHLYFYWYRQILGQKVEFLVSFYNNEISEKSEIFDDQFSVERPDGSNFTLKIRSTKLEDSAMYFCASKIALYQETQYFGPGTRLLVL.

In DNA form, the CDR3 reads TGTGCCAGCAGCTTGTTAGGGACAGGGAGGGAGACCCAGTACTTC. Its protein is CASSLLGTGRETQYF. The chain recombines TRBV5-6 with TRBJ2-5; 9 bases are shared with TRBD1. The germline V gene encodes CDR1 SGHDT and CDR2 YYEEEE. This CDR3 comprises 15 residues. Losses at the gene ends were 1 base for V and 5 bases for J; bases not matched to a gene: 6.

The chain is built from TRBV10-3 and TRBJ2-7; 12 bases align to TRBD2. Germline values: CDR1 ENHRY, CDR2 SYGVKD. CDR3 length: 12 amino acids. V trimming: 6 bases; J trimming: 6 bases; junction bases outside the gene matches: 0. The DNA of the CDR3 is TGTGCCATCAGGACTAGCGGGGGCGAGCAGTACTTC. Translation gives CAIRTSGGEQYF.

This clone turned up a few times. The chain uses TRBV7-9 and TRBJ2-6; TRBD1 agrees at 9 bases. Germline CDR1 is SEHNR and CDR2 is FQNEAQ (reference sequence). The CDR3 is 16 residues long. V dropped 1 base and J dropped 8; count of bases not matched to a gene: 6. For the CDR3, the DNA is TGTGCCAGCAGCTTAGGGATGGGACAGGGTACCAACGTCCTGACTTTC. The encoded protein is CASSLGMGQGTNVLTF.

The chain employs TRBV4-1 and TRBJ2-5, with D possibly matching TRBD2 (6 bases). From germline, CDR1 is MGHRA and CDR2 YSYEKL. Trimming pared 2 bases from V and 5 bases from J, leaving 12 bases between. CDR3 size: 14 residues. The CDR3 loop is CASSQSGVRETQYF. CDR3 nucleotide sequence: TGCGCCAGCAGCCAATCGGGGGTGAGGGAGACCCAGTACTTC.

J is TRBJ1-2 and V is TRBV15; D may be TRBD1 (5 bases). CDR3 length: 14 amino acids. The germline V and J ends were trimmed by 1 base and 6 bases, with 12 bases remaining between them. In germline, CDR1 is LNHNV, CDR2 YYDKDF (reference sequence). The CDR3 DNA reads TGTGCCACCAGCAGAGGCGGGGGAGGAGATGGCTACACCTTC. Protein sequence: CATSRGGGGDGYTF.

This clone was counted only a few times. The chain recombines TRBV2 with TRBJ2-5; no definite D call. The V end was cut by 7 bases, the J end by 5 bases, with 8 bases between. The CDR3 loop spans 11 amino acids. CDR1 and CDR2 (germline): SNHLY, FYNNEI. CDR3 nucleotide sequence: TGTGCCAGCATGGGGTGGGAGACCCAGTACTTC. Amino acids: CASMGWETQYF. Drawing the rest from reference TRBV2 and TRBJ2-5, the complete variable domain is EPEVTQTPSHQVTQMGQEVILRCVPISNHLYFYWYRQILGQKVEFLVSFYNNEISEKSEIFDDQFSVERPDGSNFTLKIRSTKLEDSAMYFCASMGWETQYFGPGTRLLVL.

The chain recombines TRBV30 with TRBJ2-7; D gene uncertain. Germline CDR1 and CDR2: GTSNPN and SVGIG (reference sequence). The CDR3 spans 12 residues. With 4 bases removed from V and 5 bases from J, the gap between germline ends came to 12 bases. CDR3 nucleotides: TGTGCCTGGACCCCTGGGCCGAACGAGCAGTACTTC. It yields the protein CAWTPGPNEQYF.

The rearrangement joins TRBV29-1 to TRBJ2-7; 11 nucleotides align to TRBD2. Germline CDR1 SQVTM, CDR2 ANQGSEA. V lost 5 bases to trimming and J lost 2 bases; unmatched junction nucleotides: 8. This CDR3 has 15 amino acids. The CDR3 nucleotides read TGCAGCGTTCGGGGGGGGACTAGCGGCCCCTACGAGCAGTACTTC. This sequence encodes CSVRGGTSGPYEQYF.

This chain uses TRBV7-2 with TRBJ2-4; D might be TRBD1 (6 bases). Germline values: CDR1 SGHTA, CDR2 FQGNSA. The germline V and J ends were trimmed by 5 bases and 7 bases, with 15 bases remaining between them. CDR3 size: 14 residues. CDR3 residues: CASSQDPGDNIQYF. The CDR3 DNA is TGTGCCAGCAGCCAAGACCCAGGGGATAACATTCAGTACTTC.

This chain connects TRBV9 to TRBJ2-3; no definite D call. V lost 3 bases and J 3 bases, leaving 14 bases between the germline ends. Looked up from germline, CDR1 is SGDLS and CDR2 is YYNGEE. CDR3 length: 15 residues. Here the CDR3 reads CASSAPGPGTDTQYF. CDR3 DNA: TGTGCCAGCAGCGCGCCTGGGCCTGGGACAGATACGCAGTATTTT. The whole variable domain, remainder taken from reference TRBV9 and TRBJ2-3, is DSGVTQTPKHLITATGQRVTLRCSPRSGDLSVYWYQQSLDQGLQFLIQYYNGEERAKGNILERFSAQQFPDLHSELNLSSLELGDSALYFCASSAPGPGTDTQYFGPGTRLTVL.

The chain uses TRBV4-2 and TRBJ2-2; D gene uncertain. Deletions cut 2 bases from V and 2 bases from J, with 0 bases between. Germline V gives CDR1 LGHNA, CDR2 YNFKEQ. The CDR3 has 12 amino acids. CDR3 nucleotides: TGTGCCAGCAGCCAAAACACCGGGGAGCTGTTTTTT. As protein: CASSQNTGELFF.

CDR3 sequence (DNA): TGTGCCAGCAGACCAGGAGCAAATAATTCACCCCTCCACTTT. This translates into CASRPGANNSPLHF. The chain combines TRBV27 with TRBJ1-6; D gene unclear. The CDR3 sequence is 14 residues long. Germline loops: CDR1 MNHEY, CDR2 SMNVEV (reference sequence). The V end was cut by 6 bases, the J end by 5 bases, with 11 bases between.

V gene TRBV5-1 combines with J gene TRBJ2-5; 8 bases line up with TRBD1. The CDR3 has 15 amino acids. CDR1 is SGHRS and CDR2 is YFSETQ in the germline V gene. Trimming cost V 3 bases and J 3 bases; bases outside gene matches: 7. CDR3 protein: CASSWRTGTEETQYF. The CDR3 DNA reads as TGCGCCAGCAGCTGGCGGACAGGGACGGAAGAGACCCAGTACTTC.